The present T cell receptor beta chain was sequenced within a study of blood T cell repertoires in COVID-19. Study-level information: Specimens from acute and convalescent COVID-19 originated in the United States, Italy and Spain. From T cells, B-cell-depleted T cells, or PBMCs came the material, which was cDNA or gDNA.

In its sample, this clone was seen once. Methods used by the authors: Estimation of nucleated cell counts was performed using reference gene primer amplification. The data were produced by immunoSEQ multiplex PCR, yet TCRdb's version contains in-frame clones alone and is incomplete. The DNA was the basis for D and trimming; V, J and clone size are from that table. The sample shows about 41,000 clones, 70% to 90% of them seen only once. Per the germline V gene, CDR1 is LNHDA and CDR2 is SQIVND (reference sequence). This CDR3 is 14 amino acids long. V was clipped by 3 bases and J by 4 bases; unmatched bases: 3.

Input material: peripheral blood. This clonotype was sampled from a man in his sixties with acute or convalescent COVID-19. The V call is TRBV19, the J call TRBJ1-2, with 9 bases fitting TRBD1. The CDR3, as DNA: TGTGCCAGTAGTATGGGGGACAGGGCCTATGGCTACACCTTC. It is translated as CASSMGDRAYGYTF.